This T cell receptor beta chain was identified during a study of cytomegalovirus exposure and HLA in healthy donors. The CDR3 is 20 residues long. CDR1 and CDR2 from the germline V gene are LGHNA and YNFKEQ. Trimming removed 4 bases from V and 2 bases from J; junction bases left unmatched: 12. PCR used 60 Vbeta primers and 13 Jbeta primers. The repertoire was sequenced with immunoSEQ multiplex PCR; TCRdb's copy has only in-frame clones and lacks some. The profile shows about 130,000 clones, 75% to 90% of them singletons. When sampled, the donors appeared nominally healthy, though they likely had unrecorded immune exposures.

The material sequenced was PBMCs. The rearrangement joins TRBV4-2 to TRBJ2-1; 15 bases are shared with TRBD2. The clonotype comes from a woman in her forties in good health and CMV-seronegative. CDR3 amino acids: CASSPGLAGGHYKAYNEQFF. The DNA for the CDR3 is TGTGCCAGCAGCCCAGGACTAGCGGGGGGGCATTACAAGGCCTACAATGAGCAGTTCTTC.